This T cell receptor beta chain was sequenced for a study of T-cell reconstitution after alpha-beta-depleted transplantation in children. Unique molecular identifiers were built into the TCRbeta library. TCRdb re-analysed the PCR reads in MiXCR, keeping a single row per CDR3 protein. The table includes 190,000 or so distinct CDR3 sequences, approximately 7% detected once. The V end lost 4 bases, the J end lost 3 bases, and 13 bases lay between the germline ends. This CDR3 comprises 15 residues. CDR1 is SGHKS and CDR2 is YYEKEE in the germline V gene (reference sequence). The source material was PBMCs from the stem cell graft donor, sampled from the stem cell graft. The rearrangement joins TRBV5-5 to TRBJ2-2, with TRBD1 as a possible D gene (6 bases). This clonotype was sampled from a human donor who donated a stem cell graft to a child with Wiskott-Aldrich syndrome. The CDR3 reads CASSPTAGDTGELFF. Here the CDR3 DNA reads TGTGCCAGCAGCCCTACGGCAGGGGACACCGGGGAGCTGTTTTTT.